The rows below give T cell receptor beta chains drawn from one sample of a study of CD8+CD57+ T cells in acquired aplastic anemia. From the reads, TCRdb called clonotypes with MiXCR, one entry per CDR3 protein. The sample yields under 200,000 distinct CDR3 sequences, around 66% seen once. The sample was sorted CD4+, CD8+, or CD8+CD57+ T cells (not recorded which) from PBMCs. The origin of the receptors is a human donor with severe aplastic anemia or a healthy control (not recorded which). Each CDR3 is given with its conserved first and last residue. The order of the fields is clone size, CDR3 length, D gene, J gene, V gene, CDR3 protein, CDR3 DNA. The D gene is left open where the match is weak. Only some rows state a clone size, as once, few, many or a class for expanded clones.

>once|21|TRBD2|TRBJ2-1|TRBV7-9
CASSLGYIIGSSGTQYNEQFF
TGTGCCAGCAGCTTAGGTTATATTATCGGGTCTAGCGGGACCCAGTACAATGAGCAGTTCTTC
>.|15|.|TRBJ1-5|TRBV20-1
CSAREGSALNQPQHF
TGCAGTGCTAGAGAGGGGTCAGCGCTCAATCAGCCCCAGCATTTT
>many|16|.|TRBJ1-3|TRBV6-1
CASSESPGGSGNTIYF
TGTGCCAGCAGTGAATCCCCTGGGGGATCGGGAAACACCATATATTTT
>.|12|.|TRBJ1-1|TRBV7-9
CASSLEHGGAFF
TGTGCCAGCAGCTTAGAACACGGGGGAGCTTTCTTT
>.|16|.|TRBJ2-1|TRBV5-1
CASSLVEFGLGNEQFF
TGCGCCAGCAGCTTGGTGGAATTTGGTCTGGGCAATGAGCAGTTCTTC
>.|13|.|TRBJ1-2|TRBV20-1
CSAREGGNNGYTF
TGCAGTGCTAGAGAAGGAGGGAACAATGGCTACACCTTC
>many|15|.|TRBJ1-6|TRBV19
CASSRDPFYNSPLHF
TGTGCCAGTAGCCGGGACCCTTTCTATAATTCACCCCTCCACTTT
>.|14|TRBD1|TRBJ2-3|TRBV7-2
CASSTRTGSDTQYF
TGTGCCAGCAGCACCCGGACAGGGTCAGATACGCAGTATTTT
>.|13|.|TRBJ2-5|TRBV5-8
CASRLTGQETQYF
TGTGCCAGCAGATTAACAGGTCAAGAGACCCAGTACTTC
>.|12|.|TRBJ1-2|TRBV2
CASSGDGYGYTF
TGTGCCAGCAGTGGGGACGGCTATGGCTACACCTTC
>.|13|.|TRBJ2-5|TRBV7-8
CASSLLGGGTQYF
TGTGCCAGCAGCTTATTAGGGGGTGGGACCCAGTACTTC
>once|12|.|TRBJ1-2|TRBV6-5
CASSNTHNGYTF
TGTGCCAGCAGTAATACGCATAATGGCTACACCTTC
>.|15|TRBD1|TRBJ2-7|TRBV7-9
CASSSGQGWIYEQYF
TGTGCCAGCAGCTCAGGACAGGGGTGGATCTACGAGCAGTACTTC
>.|14|.|TRBJ1-1|TRBV10-3
CASSESEGWTEAFF
TGTGCCAGCAGTGAATCGGAGGGGTGGACTGAAGCTTTCTTT
>few|13|TRBD2|TRBJ2-7|TRBV29-1
CSVRTTSGEKQYF
TGCAGCGTCCGTACGACTAGCGGAGAAAAGCAGTACTTC
>.|15|.|TRBJ2-5|TRBV7-2
CASRATGKSQETQYF
TGTGCCAGCAGGGCGACAGGCAAGTCACAAGAGACCCAGTACTTC
>.|15|TRBD1|TRBJ2-7|TRBV4-3
CASSQGQGPSYEQYF
TGCGCCAGCAGCCAAGGACAGGGTCCCTCCTACGAGCAGTACTTC
>.|13|.|TRBJ1-2|TRBV19
CASSIGTYYGYTF
TGTGCCAGTAGTATTGGGACATACTATGGCTACACCTTC
>many|15|.|TRBJ1-5|TRBV6-6
CASSYSAGGGQPQHF
TGTGCCAGCAGTTACTCGGCGGGGGGAGGCCAGCCCCAGCATTTT
>.|13|.|TRBJ1-1|TRBV5-1
CASSFHEGIGAFF
TGCGCCAGCAGCTTTCATGAAGGGATCGGGGCTTTCTTT
>once|14|.|TRBJ1-5|TRBV15
CATSRGTANQPQHF
TGTGCCACCAGCAGAGGGACAGCTAATCAGCCCCAGCATTTT
>once|14|.|TRBJ2-5|TRBV9
CASSPNTPQETQYF
TGTGCCAGCTCACCCAACACGCCGCAAGAGACCCAGTACTTC
>.|11|.|TRBJ2-3|TRBV7-9
CASSSQDTQYF
TGTGCCAGCAGCTCTCAGGATACGCAGTATTTT
>.|16|.|TRBJ1-1|TRBV20-1
CSARDGRGGTNTEAFF
TGCAGTGCTAGAGATGGAAGGGGAGGGACGAACACTGAAGCTTTCTTT
>.|13|.|TRBJ2-5|TRBV29-1
CSARQLLQETQYF
TGCAGCGCCAGACAGTTGCTTCAAGAGACCCAGTACTTC
>.|14|.|TRBJ1-1|TRBV20-1
CSAPYSSGDTGAFF
TGCAGTGCTCCTTACAGCTCAGGGGACACTGGAGCTTTCTTT
>.|15|TRBD2|TRBJ2-7|TRBV20-1
CSARDILGLDYEQYF
TGCAGTGCTAGAGATATCCTGGGACTAGACTACGAGCAGTACTTC
>few|14|TRBD1|TRBJ1-6|TRBV5-1
CASSNGQGNSPLHF
TGCGCCAGCAGTAACGGACAGGGGAACTCACCCCTCCACTTT
>few|14|TRBD1|TRBJ1-6|TRBV7-9
CASSWDRDNSPLHF
TGTGCCAGCAGCTGGGACAGGGATAATTCACCCCTCCACTTT
>many|18|TRBD2|TRBJ2-3|TRBV4-2
CASSFTSGGRRPTDTQYF
TGTGCCAGCAGCTTCACTAGCGGGGGGCGCCGACCCACAGATACGCAGTATTTT
>.|13|TRBD1|TRBJ2-1|TRBV2
CASSARTGNEQFF
TGTGCCAGCAGTGCAAGGACAGGGAATGAGCAGTTCTTC
>few|15|.|TRBJ1-5|TRBV6-6
CASSYLGGTDQPQHF
TGTGCCAGCAGTTACTTGGGGGGGACGGATCAGCCCCAGCATTTT
>.|14|.|TRBJ2-3|TRBV11-2
CASSPTRDADTQYF
TGTGCCAGCAGCCCCACTAGGGACGCGGATACGCAGTATTTT
>.|16|.|TRBJ2-1|TRBV10-3
CAISNQGSYKDNEQFF
TGTGCCATCAGCAACCAGGGCTCCTATAAGGACAATGAGCAGTTCTTC
>.|15|TRBD2|TRBJ2-7|TRBV5-1
CASSWGASGTGEQYF
TGCGCCAGCAGCTGGGGGGCTAGCGGGACGGGCGAGCAGTACTTC
>.|13|.|TRBJ2-7|TRBV7-6
CASSPGRHDEQYF
TGTGCCAGCAGCCCTGGACGCCACGACGAGCAGTACTTC
>.|14|.|TRBJ1-5|TRBV20-1
CSAPTVGVAQPQHF
TGCAGTGCCCCCACCGTTGGAGTGGCTCAGCCCCAGCATTTT
>.|15|TRBD1|TRBJ2-7|TRBV4-1
CASSQRQGTYYEQYF
TGCGCCAGCAGCCAAAGACAGGGGACTTACTACGAGCAGTACTTC
>.|13|TRBD1|TRBJ2-1|TRBV12-3/TRBV12-4
CASSEGAYNEQFF
TGTGCCAGCAGTGAGGGGGCGTACAATGAGCAGTTCTTC
>.|15|.|TRBJ1-1|TRBV10-1
CASRTPGPRDTEAFF
TGCGCCAGCAGGACCCCGGGACCCCGAGACACTGAAGCTTTCTTT
>.|15|TRBD2|TRBJ2-1|TRBV9
CASSQGLAADNEQFF
TGTGCCAGCAGCCAGGGACTAGCGGCCGACAATGAGCAGTTCTTC
>.|14|TRBD1|TRBJ1-2|TRBV5-1
CASSEGTANYGYTF
TGCGCCAGCAGCGAGGGGACAGCTAACTATGGCTACACCTTC
>many|13|.|TRBJ1-2|TRBV5-5
CASSSWAGQGYTF
TGTGCCAGCAGCTCCTGGGCAGGACAGGGCTACACCTTC
>many|15|TRBD2|TRBJ2-7|TRBV6-5
CASRESGGASIEQYF
TGTGCCAGCAGGGAAAGCGGGGGGGCCTCTATCGAGCAGTACTTC
>once|14|.|TRBJ1-2|TRBV7-9
CASSHRDTVDGYTF
TGTGCCAGCAGCCACAGGGACACGGTGGATGGCTACACCTTC
>.|15|.|TRBJ1-3|TRBV10-3
CAISDGERSGNTIYF
TGTGCCATCAGTGATGGGGAACGCTCTGGAAACACCATATATTTT
>.|14|.|TRBJ1-5|TRBV6-5
CASSPGPSNQPQHF
TGTGCCAGCAGCCCTGGACCGAGCAATCAGCCCCAGCATTTT
>.|13|.|TRBJ1-6|TRBV20-1
CSARRTLDAAPHF
TGCAGTGCTAGACGAACACTGGACGCCGCTCCTCACTTT
>.|16|TRBD2|TRBJ2-1|TRBV7-9
CASSLASSGGAGEQFF
TGTGCCAGCAGCTTAGCTTCTAGCGGGGGGGCCGGTGAGCAGTTCTTC